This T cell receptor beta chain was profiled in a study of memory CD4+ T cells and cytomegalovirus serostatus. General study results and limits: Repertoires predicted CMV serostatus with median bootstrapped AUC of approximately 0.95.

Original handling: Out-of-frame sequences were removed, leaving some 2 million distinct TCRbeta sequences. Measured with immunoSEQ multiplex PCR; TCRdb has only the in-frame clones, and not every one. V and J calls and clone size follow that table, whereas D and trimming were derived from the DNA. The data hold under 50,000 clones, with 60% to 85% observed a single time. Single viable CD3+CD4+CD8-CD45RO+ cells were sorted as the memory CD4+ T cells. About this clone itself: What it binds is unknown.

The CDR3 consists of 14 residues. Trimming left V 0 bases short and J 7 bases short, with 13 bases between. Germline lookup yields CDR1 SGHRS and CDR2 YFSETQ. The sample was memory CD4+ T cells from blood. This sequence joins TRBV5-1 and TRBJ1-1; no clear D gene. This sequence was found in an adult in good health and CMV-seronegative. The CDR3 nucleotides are TGCGCCAGCAGCTTGGGGGTATTGACACATGAAGCTTTCTTT. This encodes CASSLGVLTHEAFF.